Below, one T cell receptor (beta chain) is given with its context. Its antigen is undetermined. Donors were drawn from the roughly 130-subject validation cohort, separate from the approximately 670-subject first cohort. The sample originates from a study of cytomegalovirus exposure and HLA in healthy donors. Study at large: The 550 to 700 first-cohort repertoires and the 110 or so validation repertoires shared the same platform, a later analysis reported.

General study points: Specific recognition of CMV antigens was confirmed in vitro for a few chains (all CMV-associated).

Repertoires were generated with immunoSEQ multiplex PCR, while TCRdb's copy carries only in-frame clones and drops some. The table shows under 130,000 clones, with approximately 90% occurring only once. This CDR3 is built from 12 residues. V lost 0 bases, J lost 9 bases, and 9 bases lay in between. CDR1 is SGDLS and CDR2 is YYNGEE in the germline V gene. The TCR was taken from a young woman in good health and CMV-seropositive. Sequences were obtained from PBMCs. The rearrangement links TRBV9 to TRBJ1-1, with D possibly TRBD1 on 5 matching bases. Written as DNA, the CDR3 is TGTGCCAGCAGCGTAGATTCAGGGAAAGCTTTCTTT. Its protein is CASSVDSGKAFF.